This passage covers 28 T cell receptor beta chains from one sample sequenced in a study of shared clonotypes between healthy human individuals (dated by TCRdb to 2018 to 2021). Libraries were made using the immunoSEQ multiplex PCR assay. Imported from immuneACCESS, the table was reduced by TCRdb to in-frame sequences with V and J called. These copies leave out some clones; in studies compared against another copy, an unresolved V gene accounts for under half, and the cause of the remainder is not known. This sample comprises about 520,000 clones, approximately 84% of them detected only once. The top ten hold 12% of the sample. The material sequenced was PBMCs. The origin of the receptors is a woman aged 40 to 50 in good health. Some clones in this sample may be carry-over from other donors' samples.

The CDR3 DNA is TGTGCCAGCAGTTCTCTCGGGGCAAATGGGCACTATGGCTACACCTTC. Its translation: CASSSLGANGHYGYTF. The chain has TRBV28 and TRBJ1-2, with D perhaps TRBD1 (5 bases). Germline V lookup: CDR1 MDHEN, CDR2 SYDVKM. V shed 4 bases and J shed 3 bases, with 18 bases lying between them. CDR3 length equals 16 residues.

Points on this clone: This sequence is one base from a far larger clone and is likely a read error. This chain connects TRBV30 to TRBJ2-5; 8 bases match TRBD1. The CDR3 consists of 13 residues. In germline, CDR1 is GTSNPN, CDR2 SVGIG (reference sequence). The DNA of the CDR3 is TGTGCCTGTAACAGGGGGTTTGGAGAGACCCAGCACTTC. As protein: CACNRGFGETQHF.

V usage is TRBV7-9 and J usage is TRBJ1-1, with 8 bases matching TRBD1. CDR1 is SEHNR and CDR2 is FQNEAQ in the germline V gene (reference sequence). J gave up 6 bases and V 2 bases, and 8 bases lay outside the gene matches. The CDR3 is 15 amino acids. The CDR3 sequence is CASSLKDREGAEAFF. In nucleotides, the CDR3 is TGTGCCAGCAGCTTAAAGGACAGGGAGGGCGCTGAAGCTTTCTTT.

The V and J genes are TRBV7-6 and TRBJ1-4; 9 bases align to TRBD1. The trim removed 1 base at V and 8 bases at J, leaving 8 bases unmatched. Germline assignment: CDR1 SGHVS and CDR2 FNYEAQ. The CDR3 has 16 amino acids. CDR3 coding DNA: TGTGCCAGCAGCTTAGTCCCACAGGGGGCGGGAGAAAAACTGTTTTTT. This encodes CASSLVPQGAGEKLFF.

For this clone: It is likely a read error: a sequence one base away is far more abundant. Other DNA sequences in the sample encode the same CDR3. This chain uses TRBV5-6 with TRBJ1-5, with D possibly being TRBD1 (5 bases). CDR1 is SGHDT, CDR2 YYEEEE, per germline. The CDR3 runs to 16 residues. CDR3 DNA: TGTGCCAGCAGCTTGGATGGGGGATCGATCAATCAACCCCAGCATTTT. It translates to CASSLDGGSINQPQHF.

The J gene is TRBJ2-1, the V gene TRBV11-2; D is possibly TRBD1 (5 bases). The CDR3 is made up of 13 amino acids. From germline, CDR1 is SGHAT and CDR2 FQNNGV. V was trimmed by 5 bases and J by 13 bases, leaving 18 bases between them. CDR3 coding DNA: TGTGCCAGCAGCCTAGGTACGTTAGGGGTTCAGTTCTTC. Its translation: CASSLGTLGVQFF.

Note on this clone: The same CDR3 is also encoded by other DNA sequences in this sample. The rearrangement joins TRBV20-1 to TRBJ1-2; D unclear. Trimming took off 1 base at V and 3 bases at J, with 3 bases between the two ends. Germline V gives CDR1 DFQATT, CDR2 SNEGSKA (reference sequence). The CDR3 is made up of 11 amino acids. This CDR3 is CSARGDYGYTF. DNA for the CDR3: TGCAGTGCTAGAGGGGACTATGGCTACACCTTC.

CDR3 DNA: TGTGCCAGCAGTGAAATCCGGGTTAGCACAGATACGCAGTATTTT. Translated, it gives CASSEIRVSTDTQYF. The rearrangement uses TRBV6-1 and TRBJ2-3; D call uncertain. CDR3 length equals 15 residues. Trimming took off 2 bases at V and 0 bases at J, with 9 bases between the two ends. Germline V gene lookup returns CDR1 MNHNS and CDR2 SASEGT.

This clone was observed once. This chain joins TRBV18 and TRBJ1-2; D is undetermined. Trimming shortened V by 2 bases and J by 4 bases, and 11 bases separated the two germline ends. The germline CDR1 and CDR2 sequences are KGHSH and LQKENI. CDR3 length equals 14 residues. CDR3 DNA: TGTGCCAGCTCACCAGGCCCAAAGCCCTATGGCTACACCTTC. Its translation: CASSPGPKPYGYTF.

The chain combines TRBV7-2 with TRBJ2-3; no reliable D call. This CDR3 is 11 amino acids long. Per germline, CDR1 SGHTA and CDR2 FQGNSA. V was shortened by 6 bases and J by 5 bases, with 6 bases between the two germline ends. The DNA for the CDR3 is TGTGCCAGCAGGACGGTAGATACGCAGTATTTT. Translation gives CASRTVDTQYF.

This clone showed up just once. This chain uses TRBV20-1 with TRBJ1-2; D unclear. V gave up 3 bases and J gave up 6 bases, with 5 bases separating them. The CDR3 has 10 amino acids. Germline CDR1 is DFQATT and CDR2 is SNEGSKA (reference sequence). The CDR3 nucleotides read TGCAGTGCTAGGCACGATGGCTACACCTTC. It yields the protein CSARHDGYTF.

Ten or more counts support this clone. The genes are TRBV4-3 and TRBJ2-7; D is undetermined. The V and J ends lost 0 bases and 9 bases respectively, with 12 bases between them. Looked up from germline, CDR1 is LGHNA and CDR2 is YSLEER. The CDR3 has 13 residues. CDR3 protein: CASSQDLWQLQYF. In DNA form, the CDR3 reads TGCGCCAGCAGCCAAGATCTATGGCAGCTGCAGTACTTC.

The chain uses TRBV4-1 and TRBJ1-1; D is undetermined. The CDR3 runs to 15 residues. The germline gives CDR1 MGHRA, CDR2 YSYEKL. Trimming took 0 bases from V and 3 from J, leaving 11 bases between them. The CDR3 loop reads CASSQEGLGDTEAFF. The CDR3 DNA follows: TGCGCCAGCAGCCAAGAAGGGTTAGGAGACACTGAAGCTTTCTTT.

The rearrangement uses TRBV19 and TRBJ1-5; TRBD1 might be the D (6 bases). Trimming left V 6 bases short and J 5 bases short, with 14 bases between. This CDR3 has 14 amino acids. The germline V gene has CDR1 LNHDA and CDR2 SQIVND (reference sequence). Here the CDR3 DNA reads TGTGCCAGTAGCCAGGGGCATGGTTATCAGCCCCAGCATTTT. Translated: CASSQGHGYQPQHF. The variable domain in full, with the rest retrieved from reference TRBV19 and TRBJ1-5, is DGGITQSPKYLFRKEGQNVTLSCEQNLNHDAMYWYRQDPGQGLRLIYYSQIVNDFQKGDIAEGYSVSREKKESFPLTVTSAQKNPTAFYLCASSQGHGYQPQHFGDGTRLSIL.

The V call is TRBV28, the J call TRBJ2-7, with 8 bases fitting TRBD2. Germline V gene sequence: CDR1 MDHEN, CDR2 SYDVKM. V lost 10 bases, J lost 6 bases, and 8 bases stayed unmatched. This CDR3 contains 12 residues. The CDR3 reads CATGRAEIEQYF. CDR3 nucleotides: TGTGCCACCGGGAGGGCGGAGATCGAGCAGTACTTC.

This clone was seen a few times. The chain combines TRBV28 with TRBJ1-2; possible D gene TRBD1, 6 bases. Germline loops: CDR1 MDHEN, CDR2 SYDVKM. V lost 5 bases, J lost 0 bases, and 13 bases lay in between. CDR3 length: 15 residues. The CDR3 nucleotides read TGTGCCAGCAGTATTGAGACAGGATCTAACTATGGCTACACCTTC. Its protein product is CASSIETGSNYGYTF.

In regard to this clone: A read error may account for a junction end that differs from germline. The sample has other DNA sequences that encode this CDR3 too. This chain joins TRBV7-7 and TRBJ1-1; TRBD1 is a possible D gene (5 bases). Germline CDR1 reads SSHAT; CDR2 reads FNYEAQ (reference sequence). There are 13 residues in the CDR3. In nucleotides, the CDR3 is TGTGCTAGCAGCCTTGACAGGAACACTGAAGCTTTCTTT. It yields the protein CASSLDRNTEAFF.

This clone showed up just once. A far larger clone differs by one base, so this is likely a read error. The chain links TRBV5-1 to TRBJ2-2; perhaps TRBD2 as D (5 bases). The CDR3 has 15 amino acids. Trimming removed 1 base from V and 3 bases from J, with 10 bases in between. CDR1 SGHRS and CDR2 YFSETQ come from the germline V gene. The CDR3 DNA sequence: TGCGCCAGCAGCTTGATGTCCGGGGACACCGGGGAGCTGTTTTTT. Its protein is CASSLMSGDTGELFF.

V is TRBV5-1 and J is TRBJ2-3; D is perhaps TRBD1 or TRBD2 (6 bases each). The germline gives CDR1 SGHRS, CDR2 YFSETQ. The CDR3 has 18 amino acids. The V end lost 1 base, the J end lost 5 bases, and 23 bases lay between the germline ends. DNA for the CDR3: TGCGCCAGCAGCTTGTCGGGCGTAGGGGGGAGAAAGGGAGATACGCAGTATTTT. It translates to CASSLSGVGGRKGDTQYF.

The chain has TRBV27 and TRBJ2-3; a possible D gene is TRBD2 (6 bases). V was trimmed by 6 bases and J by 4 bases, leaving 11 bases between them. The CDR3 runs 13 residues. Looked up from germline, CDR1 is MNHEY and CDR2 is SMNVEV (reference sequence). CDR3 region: CASSPGGPDTQYF. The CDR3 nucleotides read TGTGCCAGCAGCCCTGGAGGGCCAGATACGCAGTATTTT.

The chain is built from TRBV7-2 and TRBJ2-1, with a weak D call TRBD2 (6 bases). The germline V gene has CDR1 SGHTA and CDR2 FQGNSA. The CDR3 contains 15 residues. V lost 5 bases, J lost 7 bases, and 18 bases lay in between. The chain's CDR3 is CASSRLGGEGNEQFF. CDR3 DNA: TGTGCCAGCAGCCGGCTGGGGGGAGAGGGTAATGAGCAGTTCTTC.

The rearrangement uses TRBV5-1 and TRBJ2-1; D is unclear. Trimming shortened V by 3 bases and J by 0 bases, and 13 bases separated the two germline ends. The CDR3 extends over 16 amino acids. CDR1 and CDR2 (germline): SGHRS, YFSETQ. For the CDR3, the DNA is TGCGCCAGCAGCTCGGGCGCCCAGAGCTCCTACAATGAGCAGTTCTTC. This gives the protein CASSSGAQSSYNEQFF.

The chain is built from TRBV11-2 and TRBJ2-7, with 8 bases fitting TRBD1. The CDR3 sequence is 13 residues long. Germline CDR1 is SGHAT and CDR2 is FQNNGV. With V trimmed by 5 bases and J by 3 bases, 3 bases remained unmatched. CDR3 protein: CASSATGGYEQYF. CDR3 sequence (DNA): TGTGCCAGCAGCGCAACAGGGGGCTACGAGCAGTACTTC.

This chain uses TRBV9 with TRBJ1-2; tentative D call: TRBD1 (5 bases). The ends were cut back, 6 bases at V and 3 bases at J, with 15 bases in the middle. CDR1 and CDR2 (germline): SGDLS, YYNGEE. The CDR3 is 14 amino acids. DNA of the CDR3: TGTGCCAGCACCAAAACCGGGACTGACTATGGCTACACCTTC. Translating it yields CASTKTGTDYGYTF.

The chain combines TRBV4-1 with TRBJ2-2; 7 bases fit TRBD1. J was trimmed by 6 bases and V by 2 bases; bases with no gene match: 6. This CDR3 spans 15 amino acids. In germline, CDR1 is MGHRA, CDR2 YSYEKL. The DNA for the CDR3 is TGCGCCAGCAGCCAACGGAGACAGGGTTCCGGGGAGCTGTTTTTT. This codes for CASSQRRQGSGELFF.

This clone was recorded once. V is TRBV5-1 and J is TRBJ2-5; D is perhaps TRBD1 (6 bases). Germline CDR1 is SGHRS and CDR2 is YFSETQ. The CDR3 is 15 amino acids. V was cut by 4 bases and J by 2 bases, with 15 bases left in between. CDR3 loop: CASSPEAGQQETQYF. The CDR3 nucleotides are TGCGCCAGCAGCCCGGAGGCCGGACAGCAAGAGACCCAGTACTTC.

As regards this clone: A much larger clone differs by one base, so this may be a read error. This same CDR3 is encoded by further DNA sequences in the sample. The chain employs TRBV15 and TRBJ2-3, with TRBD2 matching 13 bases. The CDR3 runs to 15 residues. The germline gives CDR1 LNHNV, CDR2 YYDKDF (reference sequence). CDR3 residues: CATSTGLAGADTQYF. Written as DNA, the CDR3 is TGTGCTACCAGCACCGGACTAGCGGGAGCAGATACGCAGTATTTT.

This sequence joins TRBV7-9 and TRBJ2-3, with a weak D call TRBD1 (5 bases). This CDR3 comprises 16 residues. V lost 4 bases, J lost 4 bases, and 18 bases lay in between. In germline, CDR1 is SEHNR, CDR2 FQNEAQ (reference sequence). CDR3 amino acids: CASSSPWGQSSDTQYF. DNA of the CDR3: TGTGCCAGCAGCTCGCCCTGGGGCCAGTCTTCAGATACGCAGTATTTT.